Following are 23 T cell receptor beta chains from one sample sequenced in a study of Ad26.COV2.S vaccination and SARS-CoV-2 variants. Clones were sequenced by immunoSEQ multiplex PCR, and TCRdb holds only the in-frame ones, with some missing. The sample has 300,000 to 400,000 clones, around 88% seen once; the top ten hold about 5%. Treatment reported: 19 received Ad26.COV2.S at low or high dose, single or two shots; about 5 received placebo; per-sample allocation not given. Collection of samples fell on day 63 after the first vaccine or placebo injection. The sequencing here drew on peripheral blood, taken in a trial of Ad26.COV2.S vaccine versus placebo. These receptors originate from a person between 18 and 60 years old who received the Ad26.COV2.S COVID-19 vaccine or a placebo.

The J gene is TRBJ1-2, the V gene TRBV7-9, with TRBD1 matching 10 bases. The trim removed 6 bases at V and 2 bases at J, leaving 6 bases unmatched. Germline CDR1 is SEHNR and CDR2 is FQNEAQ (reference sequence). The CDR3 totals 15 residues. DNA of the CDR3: TGTGCCAGCAGTCTCGACAGGGGGCAGAACTATGGCTACACCTTC. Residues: CASSLDRGQNYGYTF.

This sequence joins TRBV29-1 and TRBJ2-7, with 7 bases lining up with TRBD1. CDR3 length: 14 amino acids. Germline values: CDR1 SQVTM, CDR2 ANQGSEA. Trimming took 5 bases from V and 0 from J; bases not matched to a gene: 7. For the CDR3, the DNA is TGCAGCGTTACGGACCGGGACAGCTCCTACGAGCAGTACTTC. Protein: CSVTDRDSSYEQYF.

CDR3 residues: CAISELQVYGYTF. The CDR3 bases are TGTGCCATCAGTGAGCTACAGGTATATGGCTACACCTTC. V gene TRBV10-3 combines with J gene TRBJ1-2; D might be TRBD1 (5 bases). This CDR3 is built from 13 residues. CDR1 and CDR2 from the germline V gene are ENHRY and SYGVKD. V lost 2 bases and J 5 bases, leaving 9 bases between the germline ends.

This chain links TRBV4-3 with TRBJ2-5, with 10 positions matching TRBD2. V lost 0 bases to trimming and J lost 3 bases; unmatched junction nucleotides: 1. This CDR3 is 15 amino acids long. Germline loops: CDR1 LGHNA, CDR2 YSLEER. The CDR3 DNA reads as TGCGCCAGCAGCCAAGATCTAGCGGGGGAAGAGACCCAGTACTTC. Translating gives CASSQDLAGEETQYF.

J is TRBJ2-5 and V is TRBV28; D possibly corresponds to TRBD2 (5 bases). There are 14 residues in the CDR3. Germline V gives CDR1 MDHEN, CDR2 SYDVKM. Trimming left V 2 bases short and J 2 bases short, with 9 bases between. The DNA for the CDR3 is TGTGCCAGCAGTTTAGAGGGCAGGCAAGAGACCCAGTACTTC. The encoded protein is CASSLEGRQETQYF.

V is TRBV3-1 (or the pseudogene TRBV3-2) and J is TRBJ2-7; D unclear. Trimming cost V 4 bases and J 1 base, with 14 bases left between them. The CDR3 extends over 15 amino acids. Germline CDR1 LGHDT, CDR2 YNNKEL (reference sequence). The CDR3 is CASSLGLGKSYEQYF. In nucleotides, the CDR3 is TGTGCCAGCAGCCTAGGGTTAGGAAAATCCTACGAGCAGTACTTC.

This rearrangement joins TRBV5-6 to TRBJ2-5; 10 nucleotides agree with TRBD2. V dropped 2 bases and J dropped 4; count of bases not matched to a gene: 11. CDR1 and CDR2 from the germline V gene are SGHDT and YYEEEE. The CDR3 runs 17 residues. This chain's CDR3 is CASSFSGLAGVRETQYF. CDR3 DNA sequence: TGTGCCAGCAGCTTCTCCGGGCTAGCGGGAGTTCGAGAGACCCAGTACTTC.

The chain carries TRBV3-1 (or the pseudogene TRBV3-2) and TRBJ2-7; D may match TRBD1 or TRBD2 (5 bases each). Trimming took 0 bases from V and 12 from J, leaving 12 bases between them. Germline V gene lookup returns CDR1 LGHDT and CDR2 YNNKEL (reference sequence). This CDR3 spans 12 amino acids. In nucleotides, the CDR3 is TGTGCCAGCAGCCAAGATCAAGGGGAGAGGTACTTC. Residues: CASSQDQGERYF.

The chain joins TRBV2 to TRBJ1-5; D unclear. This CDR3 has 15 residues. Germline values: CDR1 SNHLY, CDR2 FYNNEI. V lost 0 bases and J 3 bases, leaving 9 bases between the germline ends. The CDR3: CASSEAETHNQPQHF. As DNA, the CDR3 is TGTGCCAGCAGTGAAGCGGAAACCCACAATCAGCCCCAGCATTTT.

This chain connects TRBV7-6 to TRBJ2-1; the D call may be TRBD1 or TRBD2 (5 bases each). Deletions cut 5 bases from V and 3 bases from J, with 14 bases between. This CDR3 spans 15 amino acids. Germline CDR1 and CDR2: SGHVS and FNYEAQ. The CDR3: CASSAPGRNYNEQFF. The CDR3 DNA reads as TGTGCCAGCAGCGCGCCGGGGCGTAACTACAATGAGCAGTTCTTC.

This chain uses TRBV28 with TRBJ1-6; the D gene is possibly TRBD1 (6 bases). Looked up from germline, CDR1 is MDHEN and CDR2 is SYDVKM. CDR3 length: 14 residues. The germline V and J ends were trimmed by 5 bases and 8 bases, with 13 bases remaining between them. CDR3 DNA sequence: TGTGCCAGCAGTAGAGCGGGGGGCGATTCACCCCTCCACTTT. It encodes CASSRAGGDSPLHF.

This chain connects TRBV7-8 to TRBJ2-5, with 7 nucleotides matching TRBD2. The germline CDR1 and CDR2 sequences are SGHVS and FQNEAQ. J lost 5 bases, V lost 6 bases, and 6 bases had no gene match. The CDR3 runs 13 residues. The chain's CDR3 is CASSMTSHETQYF. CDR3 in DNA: TGTGCCAGCAGTATGACTAGCCACGAGACCCAGTACTTC.

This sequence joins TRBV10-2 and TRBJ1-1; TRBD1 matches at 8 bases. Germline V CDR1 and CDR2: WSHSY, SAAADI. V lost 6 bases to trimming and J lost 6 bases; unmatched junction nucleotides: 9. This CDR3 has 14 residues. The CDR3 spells CASRYSGGTAEAFF. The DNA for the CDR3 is TGCGCCAGCAGGTATTCAGGGGGCACGGCTGAAGCTTTCTTT.

The CDR3 protein is CASSFRGDGLYYNEQFF. CDR3 sequence (DNA): TGCGCCAGCAGCTTCCGCGGGGATGGACTCTACTACAATGAGCAGTTCTTC. The rearrangement links TRBV5-1 to TRBJ2-1, with D possibly TRBD2 on 6 matching bases. The germline V and J ends were trimmed by 2 bases and 3 bases, with 18 bases remaining between them. There are 17 residues in the CDR3. Per germline, CDR1 SGHRS and CDR2 YFSETQ.

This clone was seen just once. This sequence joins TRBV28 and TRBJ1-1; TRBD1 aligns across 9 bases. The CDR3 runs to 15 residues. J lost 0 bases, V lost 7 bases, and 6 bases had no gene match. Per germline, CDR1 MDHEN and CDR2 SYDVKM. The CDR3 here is CASIPDRGMNTEAFF. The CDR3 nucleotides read TGTGCCAGCATCCCGGACAGGGGAATGAACACTGAAGCTTTCTTT.

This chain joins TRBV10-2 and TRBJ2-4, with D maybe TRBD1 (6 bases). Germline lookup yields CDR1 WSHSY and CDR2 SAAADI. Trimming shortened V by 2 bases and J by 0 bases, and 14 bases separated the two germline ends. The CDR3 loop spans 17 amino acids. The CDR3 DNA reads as TGCGCCAGCAGTGAGGCGACAGGAGCTCTAGCCAAAAACATTCAGTACTTC. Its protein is CASSEATGALAKNIQYF.

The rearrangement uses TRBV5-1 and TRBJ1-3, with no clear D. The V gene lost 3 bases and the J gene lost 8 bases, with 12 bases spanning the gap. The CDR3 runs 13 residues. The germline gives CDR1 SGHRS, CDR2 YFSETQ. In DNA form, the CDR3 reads TGCGCCAGCAGCTCCACGTTCGAGGACACCATATATTTT. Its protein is CASSSTFEDTIYF.

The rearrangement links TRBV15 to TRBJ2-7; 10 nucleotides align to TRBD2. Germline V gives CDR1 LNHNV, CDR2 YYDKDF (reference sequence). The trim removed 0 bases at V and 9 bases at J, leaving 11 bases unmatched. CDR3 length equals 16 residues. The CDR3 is CATSRDLGLAALVQYF. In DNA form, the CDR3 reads TGTGCCACCAGCAGAGATCTCGGACTAGCGGCTCTTGTGCAGTACTTC.

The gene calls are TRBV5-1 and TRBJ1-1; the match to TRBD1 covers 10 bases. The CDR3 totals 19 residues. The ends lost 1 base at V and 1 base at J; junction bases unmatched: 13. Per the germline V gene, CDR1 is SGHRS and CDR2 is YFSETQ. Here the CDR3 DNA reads TGCGCCAGCAGCTTGAGGGCACGGGACAGGGGCCATAAGAACACTGAAGCTTTCTTT. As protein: CASSLRARDRGHKNTEAFF. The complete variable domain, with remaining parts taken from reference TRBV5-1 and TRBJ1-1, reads KAGVTQTPRYLIKTRGQQVTLSCSPISGHRSVSWYQQTPGQGLQFLFEYFSETQRNKGNFPGRFSGRQFSNSRSEMNVSTLELGDSALYLCASSLRARDRGHKNTEAFFGQGTRLTVV.

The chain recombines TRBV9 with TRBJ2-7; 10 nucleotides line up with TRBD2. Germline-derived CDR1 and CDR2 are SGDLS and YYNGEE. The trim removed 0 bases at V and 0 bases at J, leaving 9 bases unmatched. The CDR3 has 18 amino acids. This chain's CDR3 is CASSVGPAGGPGSYEQYF. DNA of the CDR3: TGTGCCAGCAGCGTAGGGCCAGCGGGGGGGCCTGGCTCCTACGAGCAGTACTTC. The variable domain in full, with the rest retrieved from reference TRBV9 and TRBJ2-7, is DSGVTQTPKHLITATGQRVTLRCSPRSGDLSVYWYQQSLDQGLQFLIQYYNGEERAKGNILERFSAQQFPDLHSELNLSSLELGDSALYFCASSVGPAGGPGSYEQYFGPGTRLTVT.

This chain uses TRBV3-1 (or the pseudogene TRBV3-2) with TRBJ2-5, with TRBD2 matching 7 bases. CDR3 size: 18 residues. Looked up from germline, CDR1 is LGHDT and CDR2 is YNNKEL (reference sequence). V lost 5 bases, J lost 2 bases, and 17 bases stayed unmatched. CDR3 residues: CASSKVVAGAMGQETQYF. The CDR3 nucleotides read TGTGCCAGCAGCAAAGTCGTTGCGGGAGCAATGGGACAAGAGACCCAGTACTTC.

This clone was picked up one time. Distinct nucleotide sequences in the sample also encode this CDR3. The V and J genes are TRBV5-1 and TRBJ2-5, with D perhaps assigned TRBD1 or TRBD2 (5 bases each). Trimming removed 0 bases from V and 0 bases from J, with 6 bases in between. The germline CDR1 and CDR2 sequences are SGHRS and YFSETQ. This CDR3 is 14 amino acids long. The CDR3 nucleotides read TGCGCCAGCAGCTTGGGGGGGAACCAAGAGACCCAGTACTTC. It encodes CASSLGGNQETQYF. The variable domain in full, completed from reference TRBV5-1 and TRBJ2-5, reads KAGVTQTPRYLIKTRGQQVTLSCSPISGHRSVSWYQQTPGQGLQFLFEYFSETQRNKGNFPGRFSGRQFSNSRSEMNVSTLELGDSALYLCASSLGGNQETQYFGPGTRLLVL.

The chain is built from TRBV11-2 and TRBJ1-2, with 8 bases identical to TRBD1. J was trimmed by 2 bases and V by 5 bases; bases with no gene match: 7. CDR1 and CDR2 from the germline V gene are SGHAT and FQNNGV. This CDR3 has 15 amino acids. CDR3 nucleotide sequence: TGTGCCAGCAGCCCAGCCGGACAGGGAAACTATGGCTACACCTTC. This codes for CASSPAGQGNYGYTF.